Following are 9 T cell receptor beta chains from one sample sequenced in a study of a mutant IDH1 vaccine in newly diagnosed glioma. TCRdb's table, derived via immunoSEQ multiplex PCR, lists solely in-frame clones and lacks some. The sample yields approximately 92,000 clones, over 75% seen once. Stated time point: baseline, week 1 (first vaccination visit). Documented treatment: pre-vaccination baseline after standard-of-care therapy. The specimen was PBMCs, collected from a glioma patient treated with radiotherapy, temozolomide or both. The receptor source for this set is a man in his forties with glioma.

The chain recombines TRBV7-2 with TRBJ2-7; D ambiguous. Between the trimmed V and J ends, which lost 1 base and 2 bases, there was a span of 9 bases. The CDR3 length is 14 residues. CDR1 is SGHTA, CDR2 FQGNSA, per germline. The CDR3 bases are TGTGCCAGCAGCTTAGTACCCGGAGCCTACGAGCAGTACTTC. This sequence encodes CASSLVPGAYEQYF.

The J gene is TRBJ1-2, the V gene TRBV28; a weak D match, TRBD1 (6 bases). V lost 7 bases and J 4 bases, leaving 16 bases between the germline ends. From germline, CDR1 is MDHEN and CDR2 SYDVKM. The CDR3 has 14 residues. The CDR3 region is CASTWGGRPYGYTF. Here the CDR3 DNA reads TGTGCCAGCACCTGGGGGGGGCGTCCCTATGGCTACACCTTC.

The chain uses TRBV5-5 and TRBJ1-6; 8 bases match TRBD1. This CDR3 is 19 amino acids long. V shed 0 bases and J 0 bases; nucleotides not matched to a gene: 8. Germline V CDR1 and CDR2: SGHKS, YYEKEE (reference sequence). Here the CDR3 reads CASSLGGTGPSSYNSPLHF. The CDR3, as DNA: TGTGCCAGCAGCTTGGGCGGGACAGGCCCGAGCTCCTATAATTCACCCCTCCACTTT.

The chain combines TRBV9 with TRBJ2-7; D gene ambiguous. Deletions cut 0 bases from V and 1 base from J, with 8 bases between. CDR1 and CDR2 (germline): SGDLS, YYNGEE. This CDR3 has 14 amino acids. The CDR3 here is CASSVGPTSYEQYF. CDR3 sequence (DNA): TGTGCCAGCAGCGTAGGTCCGACTTCCTACGAGCAGTACTTC.

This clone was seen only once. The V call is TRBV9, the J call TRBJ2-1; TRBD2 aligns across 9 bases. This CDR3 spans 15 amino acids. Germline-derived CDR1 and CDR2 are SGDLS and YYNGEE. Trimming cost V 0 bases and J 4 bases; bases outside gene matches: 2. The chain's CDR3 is CASSVVAGGYNEQFF. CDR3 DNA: TGTGCCAGCAGCGTAGTGGCGGGGGGGTACAATGAGCAGTTCTTC. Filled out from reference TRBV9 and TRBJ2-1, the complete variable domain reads DSGVTQTPKHLITATGQRVTLRCSPRSGDLSVYWYQQSLDQGLQFLIQYYNGEERAKGNILERFSAQQFPDLHSELNLSSLELGDSALYFCASSVVAGGYNEQFFGPGTRLTVL.

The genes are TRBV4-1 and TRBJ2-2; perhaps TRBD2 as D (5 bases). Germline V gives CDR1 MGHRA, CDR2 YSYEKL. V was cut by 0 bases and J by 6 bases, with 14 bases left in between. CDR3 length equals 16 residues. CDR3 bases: TGCGCCAGCAGCCAAGATCGGGGATCGGGCCCCGGGGAGCTGTTTTTT. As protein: CASSQDRGSGPGELFF.

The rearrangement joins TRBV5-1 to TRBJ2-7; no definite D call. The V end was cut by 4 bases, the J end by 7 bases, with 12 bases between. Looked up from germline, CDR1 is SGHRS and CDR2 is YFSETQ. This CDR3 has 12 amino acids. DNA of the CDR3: TGCGCCAGCAGCCGCCCGGAGACAGAGCAGTACTTC. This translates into CASSRPETEQYF.

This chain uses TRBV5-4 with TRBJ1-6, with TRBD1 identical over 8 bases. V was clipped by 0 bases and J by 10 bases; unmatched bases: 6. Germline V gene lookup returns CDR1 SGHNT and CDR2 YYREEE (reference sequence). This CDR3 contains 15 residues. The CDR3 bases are TGTGCCAGCAGCTTGGTGACAGGGGCTGGCTCACCCCTCCACTTT. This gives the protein CASSLVTGAGSPLHF. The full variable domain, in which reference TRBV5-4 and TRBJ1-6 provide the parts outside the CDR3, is ETGVTQSPTHLIKTRGQQVTLRCSSQSGHNTVSWYQQALGQGPQFIFQYYREEENGRGNFPPRFSGLQFPNYSSELNVNALELDDSALYLCASSLVTGAGSPLHFGNGTRLTVT.

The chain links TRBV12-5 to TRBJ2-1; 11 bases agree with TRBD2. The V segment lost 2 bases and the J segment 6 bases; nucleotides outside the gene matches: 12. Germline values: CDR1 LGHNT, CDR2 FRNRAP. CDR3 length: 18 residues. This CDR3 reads CASGLSLKTSGTVNEQFF. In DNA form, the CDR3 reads TGTGCTAGTGGTTTGTCCCTTAAGACTAGCGGGACTGTCAATGAGCAGTTCTTC.